These T cell receptor beta chains were read from a single sample in a study of graft-versus-host responses after intestinal transplantation. Data came from immunoSEQ multiplex PCR; TCRdb stores just in-frame clones and leaves some out. Among tens of thousands of clones listed, roughly 44% were seen once. Sequenced here: alloreactive CD8+ T cells from a mixed lymphocyte reaction culture, sampled before transplantation. The source of these receptors is a human patient who was an organ donor for intestinal transplantation. Each CDR3 is given with its conserved first and last residue. D genes are given only for firm matches. Rows may omit the clone size; those that give it use once, few, many or a size class.

J: TRBJ2-7
V: TRBV27
D: NA
size: few
DNA: TGTGCCAGCAGTTTCGGACGGGGGAAGGAGCAGTACTTC
CDR3: CASSFGRGKEQYF

J: TRBJ1-1
V: TRBV18
D: NA
size: few
DNA: TGTGCCAGCTCACCACTCCGAGGTCTGGGGTTAAGCACTGAAGCTTTCTTT
CDR3: CASSPLRGLGLSTEAFF

J: TRBJ2-5
V: TRBV7-2
D: TRBD2
size: NA
DNA: TGTGCCAGCAGCTTCGCGGGACTAGCGGAGACCCAGTACTTC
CDR3: CASSFAGLAETQYF

J: TRBJ2-5
V: TRBV4-3
D: NA
size: few
DNA: TGCGCCAGCAGCCAACTAGGTGGGGAGACCCAGTACTTC
CDR3: CASSQLGGETQYF

J: TRBJ2-5
V: TRBV28
D: NA
size: NA
DNA: TGTGCCAGCAGTTTAAGCGGCGGAGAGACCCAGTACTTC
CDR3: CASSLSGGETQYF

J: TRBJ2-7
V: TRBV11-3
D: NA
size: NA
DNA: TGTGCCAGCAGCTTAAGTTTTGCCTACGAGCAGTACTTC
CDR3: CASSLSFAYEQYF

J: TRBJ2-7
V: TRBV6-5
D: TRBD2
size: NA
DNA: TGTGCCAGCAGGCCTACTAGCGGGGGTTCCTACGAGCAGTACTTC
CDR3: CASRPTSGGSYEQYF

J: TRBJ1-1
V: TRBV13
D: NA
size: NA
DNA: TGTGCCAGCAGCTTAATTATACTCCTCGGGGATCGGAACACTGAAGCTTTCTTT
CDR3: CASSLIILLGDRNTEAFF

J: TRBJ1-1
V: TRBV10-3
D: NA
size: NA
DNA: TGTGCCATCAGTGAGTCACGGGTCAACACTGAAGCTTTCTTT
CDR3: CAISESRVNTEAFF

J: TRBJ1-1
V: TRBV6-4
D: NA
size: few
DNA: TGTGCCAGCAGGGCCTACGACAGGCGGAACACTGAAGCTTTCTTT
CDR3: CASRAYDRRNTEAFF

J: TRBJ2-7
V: TRBV6-5
D: TRBD2
size: NA
DNA: TGTGCCAGCAGCTTAGCTAGCGGCTACGAGCAGTACTTC
CDR3: CASSLASGYEQYF

J: TRBJ2-3
V: TRBV7-8
D: NA
size: NA
DNA: TGTGCCAGCAGCTCATTAGGGTCGACCGATACGCAGTATTTT
CDR3: CASSSLGSTDTQYF

J: TRBJ2-1
V: TRBV5-6
D: NA
size: NA
DNA: TGTGCCAGCAGCTTGCCCCAGGGAGGCCGCTCCTACAATGAGCAGTTCTTC
CDR3: CASSLPQGGRSYNEQFF

J: TRBJ1-3
V: TRBV9
D: TRBD1
size: large
DNA: TGTGCCAGCAGCGTCGCCGGGACAGCAGGAAACACCATATATTTT
CDR3: CASSVAGTAGNTIYF

J: TRBJ2-7
V: TRBV4-3
D: TRBD2
size: once
DNA: TGCGCCAGCAGCCCGGGACTATCCTACGAGCAGTACTTC
CDR3: CASSPGLSYEQYF

J: TRBJ2-3
V: TRBV5-5
D: TRBD2
size: NA
DNA: TGTGCCAGCAGACCGACCATTGGGCCTAGCGGGACTAGCACAGATACGCAGTATTTT
CDR3: CASRPTIGPSGTSTDTQYF

J: TRBJ2-7
V: TRBV6-5
D: NA
size: NA
DNA: TGTGCCAGCAGTTCCCCGGGACTCGACGAGCAGTACTTC
CDR3: CASSSPGLDEQYF

J: TRBJ2-7
V: TRBV5-4
D: NA
size: NA
DNA: TGTGCCAGCAGCCAAGAATTCCACGAGCAGTACTTC
CDR3: CASSQEFHEQYF

J: TRBJ2-2
V: TRBV4-2
D: NA
size: few
DNA: TGTGCCAGCAGCCAAGACAGGGACACCGGGGAGCTGTTTTTT
CDR3: CASSQDRDTGELFF

J: TRBJ2-7
V: TRBV5-6
D: NA
size: few
DNA: TGTGCCAGCAGCTTAGCCGACCTTAACTACGAGCAGTACTTC
CDR3: CASSLADLNYEQYF

J: TRBJ2-5
V: TRBV4-1
D: TRBD2
size: NA
DNA: TGCGCCAGCAGCCAAGAGGTCATAGCGGGAGGGCAAGAGACCCAGTACTTC
CDR3: CASSQEVIAGGQETQYF

J: TRBJ2-1
V: TRBV7-9
D: NA
size: few
DNA: TGTGCCAGCAGCTTAGGAGGTGAGCAGTTCTTC
CDR3: CASSLGGEQFF

J: TRBJ1-5
V: TRBV15
D: NA
size: NA
DNA: TGTGCCACCAGCAGAGATGTGTTTCACAGAAGGAATCAGCCCCAGCATTTT
CDR3: CATSRDVFHRRNQPQHF

J: TRBJ1-1
V: TRBV28
D: NA
size: NA
DNA: TGTGCCAGCAGGGGCACTGAAGCTTTCTTT
CDR3: CASRGTEAFF

J: TRBJ2-3
V: TRBV6-7
D: TRBD2
size: NA
DNA: TGTGCCAGCTACGTTGTCGGACTAGCGGGGGGGAGCGGCACAGATACGCAGTATTTT
CDR3: CASYVVGLAGGSGTDTQYF

J: TRBJ2-1
V: TRBV10-3
D: NA
size: NA
DNA: TGTGCCATCAGTGAGTCTCCCGGGTGGCCCTACAATGAGCAGTTCTTC
CDR3: CAISESPGWPYNEQFF

J: TRBJ2-2
V: TRBV6-4
D: TRBD2
size: medium-sized
DNA: TGTGCCAGCAGTGGGCCTAGCGGGAGGGCCAACACCGGGGAGCTGTTTTTT
CDR3: CASSGPSGRANTGELFF